The 9 T cell receptor beta chains below all came from one sample that was sequenced in a study of chemoradiotherapy in HPV16-positive cancers. Repertoires were generated with immunoSEQ multiplex PCR, while TCRdb's copy carries only in-frame clones and drops some. Among approximately 12,000 clones, roughly 80% were seen once, and the ten largest hold 0.85% to 0.95%. Sampling was carried out from a patient who underwent chemoradiotherapy. The source of these receptors is a human donor with HPV-associated anogenital cancer.

The CDR3 is CASSLPRQGSYNEQFF. The CDR3, as DNA: TGTGCCAGCAGTTTACCTCGACAGGGCTCCTACAATGAGCAGTTCTTC. The chain is built from TRBV28 and TRBJ2-1, with 7 bases aligning to TRBD1. CDR1 MDHEN and CDR2 SYDVKM come from the germline V gene. With 2 bases clipped from V and 0 bases from J, the junction kept 4 bases outside the gene matches. The CDR3 runs to 16 residues.

The chain joins TRBV29-1 to TRBJ2-3; 10 nucleotides align to TRBD2. This CDR3 has 14 amino acids. V shed 2 bases, J shed 5 bases, and the junction held 4 bases outside the gene matches. Germline CDR1 SQVTM, CDR2 ANQGSEA. CDR3: CSVEKSGGVDTQYF. CDR3 bases: TGCAGCGTTGAAAAGAGCGGGGGGGTAGATACGCAGTATTTT.

In DNA form, the CDR3 reads TGTGCCAGCAGTGAACAGGGGGCTGGCGTAGATACGCAGTATTTT. Translated: CASSEQGAGVDTQYF. V usage is TRBV2 and J usage is TRBJ2-3; 8 nucleotides align to TRBD1. V gave up 2 bases and J gave up 5 bases; unmatched junction bases: 6. The germline V gene encodes CDR1 SNHLY and CDR2 FYNNEI. CDR3 length equals 15 residues.

This clone was found once. The chain links TRBV18 to TRBJ2-3, with 8 nucleotides matching TRBD2. With 5 bases clipped from V and 3 bases from J, the junction kept 10 bases outside the gene matches. Per the germline V gene, CDR1 is KGHSH and CDR2 is LQKENI. This CDR3 has 16 residues. The CDR3 loop is CASSTLERGRTDTQYF. In DNA, the CDR3 is TGTGCCAGCTCAACCCTCGAGCGGGGGAGAACAGATACGCAGTATTTT.

V usage is TRBV6-5 and J usage is TRBJ2-2, with 11 bases matching TRBD2. From germline, CDR1 is MNHEY and CDR2 SVGAGI. The CDR3 runs 16 residues. The V gene end was trimmed by 4 bases and the J gene end by 3 bases; junction bases not matched to a gene: 4. The CDR3 loop reads CASSLLAGVDTGELFF. The CDR3 nucleotides read TGTGCCAGCAGTTTACTAGCGGGAGTCGACACCGGGGAGCTGTTTTTT.

This chain uses TRBV4-3 with TRBJ1-2, with D possibly TRBD1 on 5 matching bases. Germline lookup yields CDR1 LGHNA and CDR2 YSLEER. Between the trimmed V and J ends, which lost 1 base and 4 bases, there was a span of 16 bases. The CDR3 contains 16 residues. CDR3 region: CASSQAETGTPYGYTF. In nucleotides, the CDR3 is TGCGCCAGCAGCCAAGCCGAAACCGGGACTCCCTATGGCTACACCTTC.

CDR3 in DNA: TGCAGCGTTGAAGCACTCGCTCACACAGATACGCAGTATTTT. It codes for CSVEALAHTDTQYF. V is TRBV29-1 and J is TRBJ2-3; D uncertain. Germline assignment: CDR1 SQVTM and CDR2 ANQGSEA. V was clipped by 1 base and J by 2 bases, with 10 bases between them. The CDR3 contains 14 residues.

CDR3 sequence: CASNSSPGTEAFF. DNA for the CDR3: TGTGCCAGCAATTCCTCTCCGGGCACTGAAGCTTTCTTT. The gene calls are TRBV2 and TRBJ1-1; D is unresolved. Germline V lookup: CDR1 SNHLY, CDR2 FYNNEI. The CDR3 length is 13 residues. V lost 7 bases to trimming and J lost 4 bases, with 13 bases between them.

This sequence joins TRBV4-1 and TRBJ1-3, with TRBD1 matching over 9 bases. This CDR3 spans 14 amino acids. V lost 6 bases to trimming and J lost 4 bases; unmatched junction nucleotides: 4. Germline lookup yields CDR1 MGHRA and CDR2 YSYEKL. CDR3 DNA sequence: TGCGCCAGCAGGCGGACAGGGGACGGAAACACCATATATTTT. Its protein product is CASRRTGDGNTIYF.